This T cell receptor (beta chain) was sequenced for a study of immune cell composition in non-small cell lung cancer. The normal lung sample lay at least 3 cm, and maximally far, from the tumour. Trimming removed 0 bases from V and 4 bases from J; junction bases left unmatched: 9. The CDR3 consists of 17 residues. Germline CDR1 is SGHNT and CDR2 is YYREEE (reference sequence). General observations from the study: Adenocarcinomas with higher top tumour-associated clone frequency had more reactive TILs.

The data were produced by immunoSEQ multiplex PCR, yet TCRdb's version contains in-frame clones alone and is incomplete. This table holds around 6,400 clones, approximately 80% found once. Of note for this clone: As yet, its antigen is unknown.

The chain employs TRBV5-4 and TRBJ1-5, with TRBD1 matching 8 bases. This receptor was taken from a human donor with non-small cell lung cancer. The specimen sequenced was non-adjacent lung tissue. The CDR3 protein is CASSLGGGQGRNQPQHF. CDR3 nucleotide sequence: TGTGCCAGCAGCTTGGGAGGAGGACAGGGTAGGAATCAGCCCCAGCATTTT.